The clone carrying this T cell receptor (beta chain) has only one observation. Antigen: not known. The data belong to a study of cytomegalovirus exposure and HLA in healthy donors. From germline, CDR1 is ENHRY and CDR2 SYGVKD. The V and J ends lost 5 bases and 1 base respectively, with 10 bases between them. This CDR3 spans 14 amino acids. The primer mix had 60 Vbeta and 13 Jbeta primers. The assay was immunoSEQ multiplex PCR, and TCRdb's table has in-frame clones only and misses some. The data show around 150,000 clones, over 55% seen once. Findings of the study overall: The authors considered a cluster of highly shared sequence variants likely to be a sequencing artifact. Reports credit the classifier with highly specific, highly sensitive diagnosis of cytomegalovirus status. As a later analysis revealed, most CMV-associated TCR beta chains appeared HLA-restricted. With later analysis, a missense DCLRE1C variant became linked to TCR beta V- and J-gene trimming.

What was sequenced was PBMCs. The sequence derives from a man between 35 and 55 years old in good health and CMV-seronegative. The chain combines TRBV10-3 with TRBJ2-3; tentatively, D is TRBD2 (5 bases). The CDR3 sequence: CAISTLGGTDTQYF. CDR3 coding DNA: TGTGCCATCAGTACCCTCGGGGGCACAGATACGCAGTATTTT.